These 10 T cell receptor beta chains came from one sample sequenced in a study of blood T cell repertoires in COVID-19 (TCRdb year 2020). Receptor libraries were prepared by the immunoSEQ multiplex PCR assay. Not all clones reach the TCRdb copy of this immuneACCESS table, which keeps in-frame sequences only. Checked studies attribute under half of the gap to unresolved V genes and leave the rest unexplained. The table for this sample lists 250,000 to 350,000 clones; around 90% of them were counted only once. Together, the top ten hold about 0.94% of the sample. The sequencing input was peripheral blood. These receptors were obtained from a woman between 35 and 50 years old who had recovered from COVID-19.

This rearrangement joins TRBV10-3 to TRBJ1-2; D is possibly TRBD1 (5 bases). With 10 bases removed from V and 6 bases from J, the gap between germline ends came to 18 bases. The CDR3 has 13 residues. Germline V gene sequence: CDR1 ENHRY, CDR2 SYGVKD. CDR3 region: CATRTSGGDGYTF. The CDR3, as DNA: TGTGCCACCAGGACGTCGGGGGGGGATGGCTACACCTTC.

The rearrangement links TRBV28 to TRBJ1-4; no clear D. The V gene's germline CDR1 is MDHEN and CDR2 SYDVKM. Trimming took 8 bases from V and 5 from J, leaving 15 bases between them. This CDR3 contains 14 residues. DNA for the CDR3: TGTGCCAGCCTCCCCGGCCAAGCGAATGAAAAACTGTTTTTT. Translation gives CASLPGQANEKLFF. Full variable domain (missing parts from reference TRBV28 and TRBJ1-4): DVKVTQSSRYLVKRTGEKVFLECVQDMDHENMFWYRQDPGLGLRLIYFSYDVKMKEKGDIPEGYSVSREKKERFSLILESASTNQTSMYLCASLPGQANEKLFFGSGTQLSVL.

The V gene is TRBV6-5, the J gene TRBJ2-1, with a weak D call TRBD2 (6 bases). Germline V gene lookup returns CDR1 MNHEY and CDR2 SVGAGI. The CDR3 loop spans 15 amino acids. The V end lost 6 bases, the J end lost 4 bases, and 16 bases lay between the germline ends. CDR3 loop: CASSPDWGLYNEQFF. The DNA for the CDR3 is TGTGCCAGCAGCCCAGACTGGGGACTGTACAATGAGCAGTTCTTC.

J is TRBJ1-5 and V is TRBV7-9; maybe TRBD1 (5 bases). Germline V CDR1 and CDR2: SEHNR, FQNEAQ (reference sequence). The V gene lost 7 bases and the J gene lost 9 bases, with 13 bases spanning the gap. The CDR3 runs 12 residues. CDR3 residues: CASTDQGVPQHF. CDR3 nucleotides: TGTGCCAGCACCGACCAGGGTGTGCCCCAGCATTTT.

This chain links TRBV4-2 with TRBJ2-3, with 9 positions matching TRBD2. This CDR3 is built from 15 residues. CDR1 is LGHNA and CDR2 is YNFKEQ in the germline V gene. The V gene end was trimmed by 1 base and the J gene end by 6 bases; junction bases not matched to a gene: 5. CDR3 amino acids: CASSQVSGSEDTQYF. The CDR3 coding sequence is TGTGCCAGCAGCCAAGTTAGCGGGAGTGAGGATACGCAGTATTTT.

The rearrangement joins TRBV18 to TRBJ2-7; TRBD2 might be the D (6 bases). V was cut by 2 bases and J by 3 bases, with 11 bases left in between. In germline, CDR1 is KGHSH, CDR2 LQKENI. The CDR3 spans 14 residues. The CDR3 nucleotides are TGTGCCAGCTCACCAGGCGGGATGGGCTACGAGCAGTACTTC. As protein: CASSPGGMGYEQYF.

This clone has a single count. The chain uses TRBV7-9 and TRBJ2-7; D is perhaps TRBD2 (7 bases). Trimming left V 5 bases short and J 1 base short, with 12 bases between. This CDR3 has 14 amino acids. CDR1 is SEHNR and CDR2 is FQNEAQ in the germline V gene (reference sequence). CDR3 in DNA: TGTGCCAGCAGCGTAAAGGGGGGGTCCTACGAGCAGTACTTC. Encoded protein: CASSVKGGSYEQYF.

The gene calls are TRBV11-3 and TRBJ2-3, with 8 bases identical to TRBD2. V gave up 5 bases and J gave up 9 bases; unmatched junction bases: 4. The CDR3 covers 12 residues. CDR1 is SGHNT, CDR2 YENEEA, per germline. The CDR3 DNA reads TGTGCCAGCAGCCCCGGGGGGGGGACGCAGTATTTT. Translating gives CASSPGGGTQYF.

The table lists this clone with a few counts. The chain joins TRBV11-2 to TRBJ2-3; 15 nucleotides match TRBD2. V was clipped by 5 bases and J by 6 bases; unmatched bases: 9. Per germline, CDR1 SGHAT and CDR2 FQNNGV. This CDR3 spans 17 amino acids. The CDR3 here is CASSRPGTSGRSDTQYF. CDR3 nucleotide sequence: TGTGCCAGCAGCCGACCAGGGACTAGCGGGAGGTCGGATACGCAGTATTTT.

The chain has TRBV6-5 and TRBJ2-5, with TRBD1 matching over 8 bases. The CDR3 contains 15 residues. Germline-derived CDR1 and CDR2 are MNHEY and SVGAGI. V was clipped by 9 bases and J by 1 base; unmatched bases: 10. The CDR3 DNA sequence: TGTGCCAGTAGACGGGACAGGACCCCCCAAGAGACCCAGTACTTC. It encodes CASRRDRTPQETQYF.